The 31 T cell receptor beta chains below all came from one sample that was sequenced in a study of blood T cell repertoires in COVID-19 (dated by TCRdb to about 2020). The library was prepared using the immunoSEQ multiplex PCR assay. The source is immuneACCESS, and TCRdb retained only in-frame sequences with V and J called. Part of the clones is not carried over; for the studies checked, unresolved V genes explain less than half of this, and the remainder is unexplained. Present in this sample are 85,000 to 100,000 clones, roughly 86% of which were seen just once. The biggest ten clones account for 10% to 15% of the sample. Specimen: peripheral blood. The receptors stem from a woman in her fifties or sixties in a cohort sampled during active or convalescent COVID-19.

The rearrangement links TRBV5-1 to TRBJ2-2; 11 bases match TRBD2. CDR1 and CDR2 from the germline V gene are SGHRS and YFSETQ. This CDR3 spans 17 amino acids. V lost 3 bases to trimming and J lost 0 bases; unmatched junction nucleotides: 4. The CDR3 loop reads CASSSTSGRANTGELFF. CDR3 coding DNA: TGCGCCAGCAGCTCTACTAGCGGGAGAGCGAACACCGGGGAGCTGTTTTTT.

CDR3 in amino acids: CASSRLAGYNEQFF. CDR3 nucleotide sequence: TGTGCCAGCAGCCGACTAGCGGGGTACAATGAGCAGTTCTTC. The chain links TRBV6-5 to TRBJ2-1; 11 bases match TRBD2. Germline values: CDR1 MNHEY, CDR2 SVGAGI. The junction had 2 bases not matched to a gene; V was cut back by 6 bases and J by 4 bases. There are 14 residues in the CDR3.

This clone came up a few times. The V call is TRBV5-4, the J call TRBJ2-3, with 9 bases aligning to TRBD1. The CDR3 runs to 15 residues. V lost 5 bases and J lost 5; bases outside the gene matches: 9. Germline V gene lookup returns CDR1 SGHNT and CDR2 YYREEE (reference sequence). CDR3 DNA: TGTGCCAGCAGGAATACAGGGGGCGAAGGAGATACGCAGTATTTT. Translation: CASRNTGGEGDTQYF.

The V call is TRBV5-6, the J call TRBJ2-1, with D perhaps matching TRBD2 (6 bases). V was cut by 4 bases and J by 10 bases, with 21 bases left in between. CDR3 length equals 15 residues. Germline V CDR1 and CDR2: SGHDT, YYEEEE. The DNA of the CDR3 is TGTGCCAGCAGCCCACAGCTAGAGGAGGGCATCGAGCAGTTCTTC. Its protein product is CASSPQLEEGIEQFF. Full variable domain (outside the CDR3, taken from reference TRBV5-6 and TRBJ2-1): DAGVTQSPTHLIKTRGQQVTLRCSPKSGHDTVSWYQQALGQGPQFIFQYYEEEERQRGNFPDRFSGHQFPNYSSELNVNALLLGDSALYLCASSPQLEEGIEQFFGPGTRLTVL.

The chain joins TRBV5-4 to TRBJ2-7, with 9 bases fitting TRBD2. Germline CDR1 is SGHNT and CDR2 is YYREEE (reference sequence). This CDR3 spans 16 amino acids. Trimming at V came to 3 bases and at J to 5 bases, leaving 12 bases not matched to a gene. Written as DNA, the CDR3 is TGTGCCAGCAGCTCGGGCGGGAGGGTGTTCAGGAACGAGCAGTACTTC. Encoded protein: CASSSGGRVFRNEQYF.

The V call is TRBV15, the J call TRBJ1-6; the D is unclear. There are 14 residues in the CDR3. The ends were cut back, 0 bases at V and 8 bases at J, with 8 bases in the middle. From germline, CDR1 is LNHNV and CDR2 YYDKDF (reference sequence). CDR3 DNA: TGTGCCACCAGCAGAGAAACCACGGATTCACCCCTCCACTTT. It yields the protein CATSRETTDSPLHF.

This chain links TRBV6-2 or TRBV6-3 with TRBJ2-4; weak D call: TRBD2 (5 bases). The V and J ends lost 2 bases and 12 bases respectively, with 17 bases between them. Germline assignment: CDR1 MNHEY and CDR2 SVGEGT. The CDR3 is 14 residues long. The CDR3 DNA reads as TGTGCCAGCAGTTACCTAGCCCCCGCCCCATATCAGTACTTC. Its protein is CASSYLAPAPYQYF.

J is TRBJ2-1 and V is TRBV6-1; weak D call: TRBD1 (6 bases). The length of the CDR3 is 15 residues. Germline lookup yields CDR1 MNHNS and CDR2 SASEGT. V was cut by 3 bases and J by 0 bases, with 9 bases left in between. The DNA for the CDR3 is TGTGCCAGCAGTGACGGCAGGGGCTCCTACAATGAGCAGTTCTTC. Its translation is CASSDGRGSYNEQFF.

As regards this clone: Relative to the germline gene, one junction end is altered; a read error may explain this. The gene calls are TRBV5-6 and TRBJ1-1, with TRBD1 matching 8 bases. CDR3 length equals 13 residues. The germline CDR1 and CDR2 sequences are SGHDT and YYEEEE. The CDR3 protein is CASSLRTGLFQGF. The CDR3 nucleotides read TGTGCCAGCAGCTTGAGGACAGGGTTATTCCAAGGGTTT.

The chain uses TRBV5-1 and TRBJ2-3, with 7 bases lining up with TRBD2. V lost 3 bases and J lost 2; bases outside the gene matches: 9. Per germline, CDR1 SGHRS and CDR2 YFSETQ. The CDR3 sequence is 16 residues long. The CDR3 sequence: CASSSRPSGVTDTQYF. Written as DNA, the CDR3 is TGCGCCAGCAGCTCCCGTCCTAGCGGAGTCACAGATACGCAGTATTTT.

V is TRBV5-4 and J is TRBJ1-2; D unresolved. Germline V gives CDR1 SGHNT, CDR2 YYREEE (reference sequence). Trimming removed 1 base from V and 8 bases from J, with 9 bases in between. The CDR3 covers 12 residues. CDR3 sequence (DNA): TGTGCCAGCAGCTTGACTGGGAGAGGCTACACCTTC. Translated: CASSLTGRGYTF. Variable domain in full (rest from reference TRBV5-4 and TRBJ1-2): ETGVTQSPTHLIKTRGQQVTLRCSSQSGHNTVSWYQQALGQGPQFIFQYYREEENGRGNFPPRFSGLQFPNYSSELNVNALELDDSALYLCASSLTGRGYTFGSGTRLTVV.

V usage is TRBV9 and J usage is TRBJ2-7; 7 nucleotides agree with TRBD2. CDR1 and CDR2 (germline): SGDLS, YYNGEE. The length of the CDR3 is 15 residues. The J segment lost 3 bases and the V segment lost 4 bases, leaving 10 bases of the junction unmatched. The CDR3 sequence: CASSSGLDRVYEQYF. As DNA, the CDR3 is TGTGCCAGCAGCTCTGGACTAGATCGGGTCTACGAGCAGTACTTC.

This clone was observed a single time. The chain links TRBV7-2 to TRBJ1-5; 9 bases agree with TRBD1. The germline V gene has CDR1 SGHTA and CDR2 FQGNSA. After removal of 5 bases from V and 7 bases from J, the junction contained 9 bases not matched to a gene. There are 15 residues in the CDR3. In DNA, the CDR3 is TGTGCCAGCAGCGCTCGGACAGGGGAAGCACAGCCCCAGCATTTT. Translated: CASSARTGEAQPQHF.

J is TRBJ1-5 and V is TRBV24-1; 8 nucleotides agree with TRBD1. Looked up from germline, CDR1 is KGHDR and CDR2 is SFDVKD. J was trimmed by 0 bases and V by 5 bases; bases with no gene match: 2. The CDR3 covers 15 residues. The CDR3 bases are TGTGCCACCAGTGGGACAGGGATTAGCAATCAGCCCCAGCATTTT. The encoded protein is CATSGTGISNQPQHF.

This clone was detected only a few times. This chain connects TRBV19 to TRBJ1-2; 12 nucleotides match TRBD1. CDR3 length: 14 residues. V was pared by 6 bases and J by 11 bases, with 10 bases of the junction left unmatched. Per the germline V gene, CDR1 is LNHDA and CDR2 is SQIVND (reference sequence). The CDR3 DNA sequence: TGTGCCAGTAGACCCCCGGGACAGGGGGCGAGGTACACCTTC. It codes for CASRPPGQGARYTF.

The chain combines TRBV18 with TRBJ2-7; TRBD1 agrees at 11 bases. This CDR3 spans 14 amino acids. V lost 3 bases and J lost 3; bases outside the gene matches: 1. CDR1 is KGHSH and CDR2 is LQKENI in the germline V gene. As DNA, the CDR3 is TGTGCCAGCTCACCCGGGACAGGGGGCTACGAGCAGTACTTC. Residues: CASSPGTGGYEQYF.

The chain's CDR3 is CASSLSQGPYEQYF. The CDR3 nucleotides are TGTGCCAGCAGCTTAAGTCAGGGGCCCTACGAGCAGTACTTC. The rearrangement uses TRBV11-2 and TRBJ2-7; D may be TRBD1 (6 bases). The V gene lost 2 bases and the J gene lost 2 bases, with 10 bases spanning the gap. From germline, CDR1 is SGHAT and CDR2 FQNNGV. The CDR3 consists of 14 residues.

V gene TRBV4-1 combines with J gene TRBJ1-1; D unclear. There are 12 residues in the CDR3. Trimming removed 0 bases from V and 4 bases from J, with 3 bases in between. Per germline, CDR1 MGHRA and CDR2 YSYEKL. The CDR3 reads CASSQDSTEAFF. For the CDR3, the DNA is TGCGCCAGCAGCCAAGACTCCACTGAAGCTTTCTTT.

On this clone: Other DNA sequences within the sample encode an identical CDR3. This chain links TRBV5-1 with TRBJ2-2; 8 bases agree with TRBD1. CDR3 length equals 16 residues. CDR1 is SGHRS, CDR2 YFSETQ, per germline. Trimming at V came to 3 bases and at J to 1 base, leaving 5 bases not matched to a gene. CDR3 loop: CASSSNGQGNTGELFF. For the CDR3, the DNA is TGCGCCAGCAGCTCAAATGGACAGGGGAACACCGGGGAGCTGTTTTTT.

This clone was seen a single time. CDR3 DNA: TGCGCCAGCAGCTTCAGGGAGGCCAACTATGGCTACACCTTC. It yields the protein CASSFREANYGYTF. The chain joins TRBV5-1 to TRBJ1-2; tentatively, D is TRBD1 (5 bases). Germline V gene sequence: CDR1 SGHRS, CDR2 YFSETQ. The V end lost 2 bases, the J end lost 2 bases, and 10 bases lay between the germline ends. The CDR3 loop spans 14 amino acids.

The rearrangement uses TRBV19 and TRBJ1-3, with 8 bases that match TRBD1. V gave up 6 bases and J gave up 4 bases; unmatched junction bases: 5. The CDR3 is 14 amino acids. Germline loops: CDR1 LNHDA, CDR2 SQIVND (reference sequence). The CDR3 DNA sequence: TGTGCCAGTAGACCGGGACAGGCCGGAAACACCATATATTTT. Amino acids: CASRPGQAGNTIYF.

This clone was counted a few times. This chain uses TRBV10-1 with TRBJ2-1; the match to TRBD1 covers 9 bases. This CDR3 is built from 15 residues. The V segment lost 5 bases and the J segment 5 bases; nucleotides outside the gene matches: 7. Per germline, CDR1 WNHNN and CDR2 SYGVQD (reference sequence). CDR3 in DNA: TGCGCCAGCAGTAAGGACAGGGGTTACAACAATGAGCAGTTCTTC. Translated: CASSKDRGYNNEQFF.

V usage is TRBV24-1 and J usage is TRBJ1-4, with D hard to call. Looked up from germline, CDR1 is KGHDR and CDR2 is SFDVKD. This CDR3 has 12 amino acids. V was trimmed by 9 bases and J by 6 bases, leaving 10 bases between them. The CDR3 coding sequence is TGTGCCACCTCCACCGCAGATGAAAAACTGTTTTTT. This translates into CATSTADEKLFF.

CDR3 protein: CASSLGQGRGETQYF. In nucleotides, the CDR3 is TGCGCCAGCAGCCTAGGACAGGGCCGTGGAGAGACCCAGTACTTC. The genes are TRBV5-1 and TRBJ2-5; 8 bases map to TRBD1. The CDR3 covers 15 residues. The junction had 9 bases not matched to a gene; V was cut back by 4 bases and J by 4 bases. Germline CDR1 and CDR2: SGHRS and YFSETQ.

The chain joins TRBV10-3 to TRBJ2-3; TRBD2 aligns across 8 bases. The CDR3 totals 15 residues. V lost 5 bases to trimming and J lost 0 bases; unmatched junction nucleotides: 4. CDR1 and CDR2 from the germline V gene are ENHRY and SYGVKD. The CDR3 reads CAISLTSASTDTQYF. The CDR3, as DNA: TGTGCCATCAGTTTGACTAGCGCAAGCACAGATACGCAGTATTTT.

The V gene is TRBV15, the J gene TRBJ1-2; D is undetermined. The CDR3 has 12 residues. Germline CDR1 reads LNHNV; CDR2 reads YYDKDF (reference sequence). Trimming took 0 bases from V and 7 from J, leaving 6 bases between them. This CDR3 is CATSRDTSGYTF. In nucleotides, the CDR3 is TGTGCCACCAGCAGAGATACTAGTGGCTACACCTTC.

The chain carries TRBV28 and TRBJ1-4; tentatively, D is TRBD1 (5 bases). Deletions cut 6 bases from V and 8 bases from J, with 13 bases between. The CDR3 loop spans 13 amino acids. Germline-derived CDR1 and CDR2 are MDHEN and SYDVKM. The CDR3, as DNA: TGTGCCAGCAGCCGGGGGGGTTGGGAAAAACTGTTTTTT. Encoded protein: CASSRGGWEKLFF.

The V and J genes are TRBV5-4 and TRBJ1-2; no firm D call. The germline V gene encodes CDR1 SGHNT and CDR2 YYREEE (reference sequence). V lost 3 bases to trimming and J lost 0 bases, with 15 bases between them. The CDR3 runs to 16 residues. In DNA form, the CDR3 reads TGTGCCAGCAGCTCCGCAGGACTTACACCTAACTATGGCTACACCTTC. It specifies CASSSAGLTPNYGYTF.

The chain uses TRBV5-5 and TRBJ2-7, with D unresolved. The V end lost 0 bases, the J end lost 6 bases, and 13 bases lay between the germline ends. Germline V lookup: CDR1 SGHKS, CDR2 YYEKEE (reference sequence). This CDR3 is 14 amino acids long. CDR3 in DNA: TGTGCCAGCAGCTTGGGCGGCTCAACGGCCGAGCAGTACTTC. Translated, it gives CASSLGGSTAEQYF.

The gene calls are TRBV6-5 and TRBJ1-5, with D possibly matching TRBD1 (6 bases). Trimming stripped 7 bases from V and 3 bases from J, with 16 bases between. Germline V lookup: CDR1 MNHEY, CDR2 SVGAGI. This CDR3 comprises 15 residues. The CDR3 bases are TGTGCCAGCAAATACGGGGGGCGAGACAATCAGCCCCAGCATTTT. Its protein product is CASKYGGRDNQPQHF.

This chain uses TRBV9 with TRBJ2-1; 12 bases map to TRBD2. The CDR3 covers 15 residues. CDR1 SGDLS and CDR2 YYNGEE come from the germline V gene. V shed 4 bases and J 5 bases; nucleotides not matched to a gene: 4. CDR3 sequence (DNA): TGTGCCAGCAGCCGACGGACTAGCGGGGACAATGAGCAGTTCTTC. Translation gives CASSRRTSGDNEQFF.